This entry lists 2 T cell receptor beta chains sequenced from one sample in a study of identical twins. TCRdb fed the 5' RACE reads into MiXCR, producing one record per CDR3 protein. The profile shows 500,000 to 550,000 distinct CDR3 sequences, 20% to 25% of them singletons. These data are also associated with another study on T cells expressing NK-cell markers.

The sample taken for sequencing was CD4+ T cells sorted from blood. These receptors all stem from a woman aged 18-30 years in good health.

The V gene is TRBV6-1, the J gene TRBJ2-7, with 8 bases aligning to TRBD1. Losses at the gene ends were 3 bases for V and 5 bases for J; bases not matched to a gene: 9. The length of the CDR3 is 15 residues. The germline gives CDR1 MNHNS, CDR2 SASEGT. Here the CDR3 DNA reads TGTGCCAGCAGTGACCGCCGGACAGGGTACCACGAGCAGTACTTC. Its translation is CASSDRRTGYHEQYF.

The chain joins TRBV20-1 to TRBJ2-1; TRBD2 agrees at 8 bases. CDR1 and CDR2 from the germline V gene are DFQATT and SNEGSKA (reference sequence). Trimming cost V 7 bases and J 0 bases; bases outside gene matches: 11. This CDR3 region has 16 residues. The CDR3 loop is CSVLLAEPSSYNEQFF. CDR3 DNA sequence: TGCAGTGTCCTACTAGCGGAGCCGAGCTCCTACAATGAGCAGTTCTTC.